The T cell receptor (beta chain) described here comes from a study of blood T cell repertoires in COVID-19. Background on the study: Both acute and convalescent COVID-19 samples were obtained from the United States, Italy and Spain.

In the study's own analysis: Scientists estimated how many nucleated cells there were by amplifying reference gene primers. TCRdb keeps only in-frame clones here, not all; method: immunoSEQ multiplex PCR. The V and J calls and clone size come from that table; D and trimming were worked out from the DNA. The data contain around 300,000 clones, 90% of them singletons. CDR3 length equals 13 residues. Germline V gene lookup returns CDR1 LNHDA and CDR2 SQIVND (reference sequence). V lost 3 bases and J lost 3, with 8 bases in between. This receptor was taken from a woman between 18 and 29 years old with acute COVID-19. Sample: PBMCs or T cells enriched from blood (not recorded which). This chain joins TRBV19 and TRBJ2-5; possible D gene TRBD1, 6 bases. The CDR3 reads CASSMRGKETQYF. The CDR3 region has the DNA TGTGCCAGTAGTATGAGGGGGAAAGAGACCCAGTACTTC.